These 7 T cell receptor beta chains came from one sample sequenced in a study of Ad26.COV2.S vaccination and SARS-CoV-2 variants. Treatment meaning: around 19 received Ad26.COV2.S at low or high dose, single or two shots; five or six received placebo; per-sample allocation not given. Samples came from day 63 after the first vaccine or placebo injection. Sequencing used immunoSEQ multiplex PCR; TCRdb keeps in-frame clones, though not all of them. The table includes roughly 700,000 clones, more than 80% detected once. The specimen was peripheral blood, collected in a trial of Ad26.COV2.S vaccine versus placebo. These receptors all come from a person aged 18-65 years who received the Ad26.COV2.S COVID-19 vaccine or a placebo.

The rearrangement links TRBV2 to TRBJ2-3, with D possibly TRBD2 on 5 matching bases. Per the germline V gene, CDR1 is SNHLY and CDR2 is FYNNEI. The ends were cut back, 10 bases at V and 0 bases at J, with 20 bases in the middle. The CDR3 has 16 amino acids. As DNA, the CDR3 is TGTGCCACCCCTCCCCGCGGGCTTCTGAGCACAGATACGCAGTATTTT. Its translation is CATPPRGLLSTDTQYF.

The rearrangement uses TRBV4-2 and TRBJ2-1, with 10 bases aligning to TRBD2. V was clipped by 0 bases and J by 7 bases; unmatched bases: 3. Germline assignment: CDR1 LGHNA and CDR2 YNFKEQ. There are 15 residues in the CDR3. CDR3 region: CASSQEGLALNEQFF. CDR3 bases: TGTGCCAGCAGCCAAGAGGGACTAGCGCTGAATGAGCAGTTCTTC.

CDR3 nucleotide sequence: TGCGCCAGCAGCCAGCACAGGGGGGGACAGCCCCAGCATTTT. Its protein product is CASSQHRGGQPQHF. The chain recombines TRBV4-3 with TRBJ1-5; 8 nucleotides align to TRBD1. The CDR3 sequence is 14 residues long. Germline-derived CDR1 and CDR2 are LGHNA and YSLEER. V trimming: 3 bases; J trimming: 7 bases; junction bases outside the gene matches: 5.

This chain joins TRBV7-8 and TRBJ2-7; possible D gene TRBD2, 5 bases. The CDR3 sequence is 14 residues long. In germline, CDR1 is SGHVS, CDR2 FQNEAQ. V lost 3 bases to trimming and J lost 4 bases, with 13 bases between them. CDR3 sequence: CASSLSGSGYEQYF. For the CDR3, the DNA is TGTGCCAGCAGCTTGAGTGGGAGTGGGTACGAGCAGTACTTC.

The chain joins TRBV18 to TRBJ1-2, with 9 bases fitting TRBD1. The CDR3 runs 15 residues. Germline CDR1 and CDR2: KGHSH and LQKENI. Trimming cost V 4 bases and J 5 bases; bases outside gene matches: 8. Here the CDR3 reads CASSLPGQGDYGYTF. CDR3 DNA: TGTGCCAGCTCACTTCCGGGACAGGGAGATTATGGCTACACCTTC. Variable domain in full (rest from reference TRBV18 and TRBJ1-2): NAGVMQNPRHLVRRRGQEARLRCSPMKGHSHVYWYRQLPEEGLKFMVYLQKENIIDESGMPKERFSAEFPKEGPSILRIQQVVRGDSAAYFCASSLPGQGDYGYTFGSGTRLTVV.

CDR3 in DNA: TGTGCCACCAGCAGAGATAAGGCCTATGGCTACACCTTC. It is translated as CATSRDKAYGYTF. V usage is TRBV15 and J usage is TRBJ1-2, with D hard to call. In germline, CDR1 is LNHNV, CDR2 YYDKDF (reference sequence). Trimming removed 0 bases from V and 4 bases from J, with 6 bases in between. CDR3 length: 13 residues. Based on the CDR3 plus reference TRBV15 and TRBJ1-2, the full variable domain is DAMVIQNPRYQVTQFGKPVTLSCSQTLNHNVMYWYQQKSSQAPKLLFHYYDKDFNNEADTPDNFQSRRPNTSFCFLDIRSPGLGDTAMYLCATSRDKAYGYTFGSGTRLTVV.

The chain carries TRBV4-1 and TRBJ1-1; D remains ambiguous. Germline loops: CDR1 MGHRA, CDR2 YSYEKL. The ends were cut back, 2 bases at V and 0 bases at J, with 7 bases in the middle. CDR3 size: 14 residues. CDR3 nucleotides: TGCGCCAGCAGCCAACTCAGGCTGAACACTGAAGCTTTCTTT. Translation gives CASSQLRLNTEAFF.